These 21 T cell receptor beta chains share one sample of origin, sequenced in a study of shared clonotypes between healthy human individuals. The naive CD8 population came from CD45RO-negative cells selected for CCR7, without terminally differentiated effector memory CD45RA+ cells. Only in-frame clones appear in the TCRdb table, and some are missing; sequencing was by immunoSEQ multiplex PCR. This sample has just over 2,000,000 clones; about 95% occur once, and the top ten carry 0.85% to 1.3%. What was sequenced was naive CD8+ T cells sorted from blood. These receptors originate from a man aged 18 to 30 in good health.

The chain is built from TRBV5-8 and TRBJ2-7, with D perhaps TRBD1 (6 bases). Germline V lookup: CDR1 SGHTS, CDR2 YDEGEE. CDR3 length equals 15 residues. The ends were cut back, 0 bases at V and 2 bases at J, with 12 bases in the middle. The CDR3 DNA sequence: TGTGCCAGCAGCTTGGCCCAGGGGATCCCCTACGAGCAGTACTTC. Encoded protein: CASSLAQGIPYEQYF.

This clone has only one observation. In DNA form, the CDR3 reads TGTGCCAGCAGCCAAGATCCCCACGAGCAGTACTTC. It codes for CASSQDPHEQYF. The chain employs TRBV14 and TRBJ2-7; D is ambiguous. The CDR3 has 12 amino acids. The germline V gene has CDR1 SGHDN and CDR2 FVKESK. The V end lost 0 bases, the J end lost 5 bases, and 5 bases lay between the germline ends.

This rearrangement joins TRBV7-9 to TRBJ2-5; 8 nucleotides line up with TRBD2. CDR3 length: 19 amino acids. The germline V gene encodes CDR1 SEHNR and CDR2 FQNEAQ (reference sequence). V lost 5 bases to trimming and J lost 5 bases; unmatched junction nucleotides: 22. The CDR3 DNA is TGTGCCAGCAGCCCCGGGACTAGTCGGGAGGCTCTGGGCCGGGAGACCCAGTACTTC. The encoded protein is CASSPGTSREALGRETQYF.

The chain is built from TRBV7-9 and TRBJ1-1, with D possibly being TRBD1 (6 bases). The germline CDR1 and CDR2 sequences are SEHNR and FQNEAQ (reference sequence). V was trimmed by 5 bases and J by 4 bases, leaving 14 bases between them. CDR3 length: 14 amino acids. The CDR3 protein is CASSDQGTRTEAFF. DNA for the CDR3: TGTGCCAGCAGCGATCAGGGGACCCGCACTGAAGCTTTCTTT.

The chain employs TRBV6-1 and TRBJ1-2; D unclear. The CDR3 extends over 14 amino acids. CDR1 and CDR2 from the germline V gene are MNHNS and SASEGT. V was trimmed by 6 bases and J by 4 bases, leaving 15 bases between them. Here the CDR3 reads CASSSNEGFYGYTF. The CDR3 DNA reads as TGTGCCAGCAGCTCAAATGAGGGATTCTATGGCTACACCTTC.

This chain joins TRBV28 and TRBJ2-7, with D possibly being TRBD1 (6 bases). V was trimmed by 3 bases and J by 6 bases, leaving 15 bases between them. CDR3 size: 14 residues. CDR1 is MDHEN and CDR2 is SYDVKM in the germline V gene. The CDR3 reads CASSFRGPVLEQYF. CDR3 sequence (DNA): TGTGCCAGCAGTTTCAGGGGCCCGGTGCTCGAGCAGTACTTC.

The V and J genes are TRBV5-1 and TRBJ2-7, with D hard to call. Deletions cut 0 bases from V and 8 bases from J, with 24 bases between. Germline lookup yields CDR1 SGHRS and CDR2 YFSETQ. This CDR3 is built from 17 residues. The CDR3 nucleotides read TGCGCCAGCAGCTTGGAGGGTGCCAGGACCGACGCGCATAAGCAGTACTTC. Translating gives CASSLEGARTDAHKQYF.

The rearrangement links TRBV29-1 to TRBJ1-1; D perhaps matches TRBD1 (5 bases). V lost 3 bases and J 8 bases, leaving 7 bases between the germline ends. The CDR3 loop spans 10 amino acids. From germline, CDR1 is SQVTM and CDR2 ANQGSEA. The CDR3 loop reads CSVDDSEAFF. The DNA of the CDR3 is TGCAGCGTTGATGACAGCGAAGCTTTCTTT.

The rearrangement uses TRBV7-6 and TRBJ2-7; 13 nucleotides agree with TRBD2. The V gene end was trimmed by 3 bases and the J gene end by 6 bases; junction bases not matched to a gene: 8. Germline V CDR1 and CDR2: SGHVS, FNYEAQ. The CDR3 runs to 16 residues. The CDR3: CASSFLTSGGPGEQYF. CDR3 bases: TGTGCCAGCAGCTTCCTGACTAGCGGGGGGCCCGGCGAGCAGTACTTC. Drawing the rest from reference TRBV7-6 and TRBJ2-7, the complete variable domain is GAGVSQSPRYKVTKRGQDVALRCDPISGHVSLYWYRQALGQGPEFLTYFNYEAQQDKSGLPNDRFSAERPEGSISTLTIQRTEQRDSAMYRCASSFLTSGGPGEQYFGPGTRLTVT.

This clone is a singleton in its sample. This chain joins TRBV7-9 and TRBJ2-3; D unresolved. From germline, CDR1 is SEHNR and CDR2 FQNEAQ (reference sequence). V was trimmed by 1 base and J by 2 bases, leaving 7 bases between them. The CDR3 totals 14 residues. CDR3 loop: CASSLVAHTDTQYF. The CDR3 bases are TGTGCCAGCAGCTTAGTGGCACACACAGATACGCAGTATTTT.

The chain has TRBV7-3 and TRBJ2-2, with D possibly being TRBD2 (5 bases). This CDR3 is 13 amino acids long. Per germline, CDR1 SGHTA and CDR2 FQGTGA. Trimming took 5 bases from V and 3 from J, leaving 7 bases between them. The CDR3 coding sequence is TGTGCCAGCAGCCACGGGGACACCGGGGAGCTGTTTTTT. This encodes CASSHGDTGELFF. The full variable domain, rest sourced from reference TRBV7-3 and TRBJ2-2, is GAGVSQTPSNKVTEKGKYVELRCDPISGHTALYWYRQSLGQGPEFLIYFQGTGAADDSGLPNDRFFAVRPEGSVSTLKIQRTERGDSAVYLCASSHGDTGELFFGEGSRLTVL.

This sequence joins TRBV6-1 and TRBJ2-7; the D gene is possibly TRBD1 (6 bases). The CDR3 is 14 residues long. The germline V gene has CDR1 MNHNS and CDR2 SASEGT. Trimming removed 3 bases from V and 2 bases from J, with 11 bases in between. The CDR3 sequence is CASSEVRTAYEQYF. The CDR3 DNA reads TGTGCCAGCAGTGAGGTCCGGACAGCCTACGAGCAGTACTTC.

J is TRBJ2-7 and V is TRBV27, with TRBD1 matching 7 bases. The germline V gene has CDR1 MNHEY and CDR2 SMNVEV (reference sequence). The CDR3 loop spans 15 amino acids. The V and J ends lost 5 bases and 0 bases, in that order; junction bases with no gene match: 7. The CDR3 nucleotides read TGTGCCAGCAGTCGAATGACAGGGAGCTCCTACGAGCAGTACTTC. Translating gives CASSRMTGSSYEQYF.

In this sample, this clone turned up once. The sample holds other DNA sequences that translate to the same CDR3. The genes are TRBV6-6 and TRBJ2-2, with D unclear. CDR3 size: 10 residues. Germline assignment: CDR1 MNHNY and CDR2 SVGAGI (reference sequence). V lost 5 bases to trimming and J lost 5 bases, with 0 bases between them. CDR3 region: CASSTGELFF. CDR3 coding DNA: TGTGCCAGCAGTACCGGGGAGCTGTTTTTT.

V gene TRBV27 combines with J gene TRBJ1-2; D might be TRBD1 (5 bases). Trimming shortened V by 4 bases and J by 4 bases, and 19 bases separated the two germline ends. The CDR3 length is 16 residues. The germline gives CDR1 MNHEY, CDR2 SMNVEV (reference sequence). CDR3 residues: CASSSLQGGIGYGYTF. The CDR3 DNA sequence: TGTGCCAGCAGTTCTCTGCAGGGAGGAATTGGCTATGGCTACACCTTC.

This clone was seen only once. This specimen includes other DNA sequences encoding the same CDR3. The chain carries TRBV18 and TRBJ1-1, with D hard to call. Germline values: CDR1 KGHSH, CDR2 LQKENI. With 0 bases removed from V and 0 bases from J, the gap between germline ends came to 5 bases. The CDR3 extends over 14 amino acids. Written as DNA, the CDR3 is TGTGCCAGCTCACCACCAGGGATGAACACTGAAGCTTTCTTT. Translation: CASSPPGMNTEAFF.

The chain has TRBV18 and TRBJ1-2; D gene uncertain. V was clipped by 3 bases and J by 8 bases, with 13 bases between them. CDR3 length: 13 residues. Germline V gene lookup returns CDR1 KGHSH and CDR2 LQKENI. The CDR3 coding sequence is TGTGCCAGCTCACCCCCCGCGGGCCAGGGCTACACCTTC. Amino acid sequence: CASSPPAGQGYTF. Complete variable domain (other parts from reference TRBV18 and TRBJ1-2): NAGVMQNPRHLVRRRGQEARLRCSPMKGHSHVYWYRQLPEEGLKFMVYLQKENIIDESGMPKERFSAEFPKEGPSILRIQQVVRGDSAAYFCASSPPAGQGYTFGSGTRLTVV.

This chain's CDR3 is CASSRQTGRDTEAFF. The CDR3 nucleotides read TGCGCCAGCAGCCGACAAACAGGGAGGGACACTGAAGCTTTCTTT. The rearrangement links TRBV4-1 to TRBJ1-1; weak D call: TRBD1 (6 bases). The CDR3 runs to 15 residues. Germline assignment: CDR1 MGHRA and CDR2 YSYEKL. Trimming left V 4 bases short and J 3 bases short, with 15 bases between.

The J gene is TRBJ2-5, the V gene TRBV6-1; no firm D call. Germline CDR1 reads MNHNS; CDR2 reads SASEGT. The V end lost 4 bases, the J end lost 4 bases, and 25 bases lay between the germline ends. This CDR3 spans 18 amino acids. DNA for the CDR3: TGTGCCAGCAGTGTCGCCTGGCCTCCAACTAACGAAGGAGAGACCCAGTACTTC. This codes for CASSVAWPPTNEGETQYF.

This chain uses TRBV6-5 with TRBJ2-1, with 8 bases that match TRBD1. Germline loops: CDR1 MNHEY, CDR2 SVGAGI. The CDR3 runs 13 residues. The V and J ends lost 2 bases and 9 bases, in that order; junction bases with no gene match: 3. The CDR3 sequence: CASSYAGGGEQFF. DNA for the CDR3: TGTGCCAGCAGTTACGCAGGGGGCGGTGAGCAGTTCTTC.

V gene TRBV5-1 combines with J gene TRBJ2-5; no reliable D call. V was clipped by 1 base and J by 5 bases, with 18 bases between them. The germline gives CDR1 SGHRS, CDR2 YFSETQ. The CDR3 length is 16 residues. The CDR3 reads CASSLSLYTVGETQYF. DNA of the CDR3: TGCGCCAGCAGCTTGTCCTTATACACAGTGGGGGAGACCCAGTACTTC. Variable domain in full (rest from reference TRBV5-1 and TRBJ2-5): KAGVTQTPRYLIKTRGQQVTLSCSPISGHRSVSWYQQTPGQGLQFLFEYFSETQRNKGNFPGRFSGRQFSNSRSEMNVSTLELGDSALYLCASSLSLYTVGETQYFGPGTRLLVL.